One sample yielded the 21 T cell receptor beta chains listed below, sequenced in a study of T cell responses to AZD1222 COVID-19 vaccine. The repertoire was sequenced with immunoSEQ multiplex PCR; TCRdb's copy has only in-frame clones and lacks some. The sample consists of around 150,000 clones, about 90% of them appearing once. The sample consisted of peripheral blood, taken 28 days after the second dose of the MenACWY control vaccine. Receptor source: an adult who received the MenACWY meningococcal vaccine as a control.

The CDR3 is CASSLGSAWSGYTF. DNA for the CDR3: TGTGCCAGCAGCCTCGGGAGTGCCTGGTCTGGCTACACCTTC. The chain employs TRBV7-9 and TRBJ1-2, with D hard to call. The CDR3 extends over 14 amino acids. The ends were cut back, 5 bases at V and 7 bases at J, with 17 bases in the middle. CDR1 SEHNR and CDR2 FQNEAQ come from the germline V gene (reference sequence).

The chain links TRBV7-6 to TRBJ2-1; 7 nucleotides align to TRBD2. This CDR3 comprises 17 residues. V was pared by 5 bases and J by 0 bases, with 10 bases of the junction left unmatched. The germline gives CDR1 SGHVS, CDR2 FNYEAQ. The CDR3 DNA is TGTGCCAGCAGCGTCGACCCTAGCGGTAGCTCCTACAATGAGCAGTTCTTC. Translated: CASSVDPSGSSYNEQFF. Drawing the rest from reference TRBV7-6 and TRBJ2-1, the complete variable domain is GAGVSQSPRYKVTKRGQDVALRCDPISGHVSLYWYRQALGQGPEFLTYFNYEAQQDKSGLPNDRFSAERPEGSISTLTIQRTEQRDSAMYRCASSVDPSGSSYNEQFFGPGTRLTVL.

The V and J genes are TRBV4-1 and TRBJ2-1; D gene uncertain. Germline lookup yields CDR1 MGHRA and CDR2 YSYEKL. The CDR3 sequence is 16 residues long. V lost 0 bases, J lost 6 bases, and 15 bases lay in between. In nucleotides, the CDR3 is TGCGCCAGCAGCCAAGATGCCCTTGGGCGTCGCAATGAGCAGTTCTTC. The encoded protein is CASSQDALGRRNEQFF.

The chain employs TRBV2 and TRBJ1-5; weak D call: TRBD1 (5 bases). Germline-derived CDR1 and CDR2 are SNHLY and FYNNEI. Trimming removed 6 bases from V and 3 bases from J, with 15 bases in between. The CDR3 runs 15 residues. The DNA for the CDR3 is TGTGCCAGCAGAGCCGGACAAGCACCCAATCAGCCCCAGCATTTT. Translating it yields CASRAGQAPNQPQHF.

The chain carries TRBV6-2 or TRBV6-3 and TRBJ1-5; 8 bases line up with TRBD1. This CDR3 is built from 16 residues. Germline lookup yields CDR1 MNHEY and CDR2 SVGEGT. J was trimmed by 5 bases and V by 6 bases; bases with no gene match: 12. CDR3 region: CASSPSGQGIDQPQHF. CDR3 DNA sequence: TGTGCCAGCAGCCCTTCTGGACAGGGTATAGATCAGCCCCAGCATTTT.

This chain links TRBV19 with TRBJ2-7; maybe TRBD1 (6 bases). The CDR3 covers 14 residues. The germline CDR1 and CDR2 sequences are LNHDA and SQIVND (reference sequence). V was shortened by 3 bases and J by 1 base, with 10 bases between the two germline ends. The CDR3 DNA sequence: TGTGCCAGTAGTATGACAGGCCAATCCTACGAGCAGTACTTC. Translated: CASSMTGQSYEQYF.

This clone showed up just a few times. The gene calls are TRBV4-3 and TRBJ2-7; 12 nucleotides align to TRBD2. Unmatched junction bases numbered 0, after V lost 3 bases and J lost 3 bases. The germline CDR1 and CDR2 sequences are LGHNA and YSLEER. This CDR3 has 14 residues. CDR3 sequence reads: CASSQTSGSYEQYF. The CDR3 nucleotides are TGCGCCAGCAGCCAGACTAGCGGGAGCTACGAGCAGTACTTC.

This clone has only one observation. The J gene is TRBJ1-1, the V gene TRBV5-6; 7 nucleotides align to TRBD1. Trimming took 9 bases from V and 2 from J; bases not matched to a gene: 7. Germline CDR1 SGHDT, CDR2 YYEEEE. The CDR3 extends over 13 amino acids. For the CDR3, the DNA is TGTGCCACGGTACAGGGGAGTAACACTGAAGCTTTCTTT. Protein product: CATVQGSNTEAFF. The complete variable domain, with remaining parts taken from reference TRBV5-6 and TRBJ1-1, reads DAGVTQSPTHLIKTRGQQVTLRCSPKSGHDTVSWYQQALGQGPQFIFQYYEEEERQRGNFPDRFSGHQFPNYSSELNVNALLLGDSALYLCATVQGSNTEAFFGQGTRLTVV.

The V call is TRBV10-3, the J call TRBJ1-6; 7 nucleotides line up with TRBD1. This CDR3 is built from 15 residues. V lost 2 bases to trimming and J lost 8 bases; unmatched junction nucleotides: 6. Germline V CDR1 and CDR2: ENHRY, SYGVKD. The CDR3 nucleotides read TGTGCCATCAGTGAGACGGGACAGAGTGATTCACCCCTCCACTTT. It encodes CAISETGQSDSPLHF.

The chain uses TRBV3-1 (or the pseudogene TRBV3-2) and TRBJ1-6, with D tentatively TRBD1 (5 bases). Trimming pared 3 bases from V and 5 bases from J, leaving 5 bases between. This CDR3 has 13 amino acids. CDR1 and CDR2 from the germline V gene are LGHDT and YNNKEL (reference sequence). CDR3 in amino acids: CASSQGDNSPLHF. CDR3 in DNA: TGTGCCAGCAGCCAGGGGGATAATTCACCCCTCCACTTT.

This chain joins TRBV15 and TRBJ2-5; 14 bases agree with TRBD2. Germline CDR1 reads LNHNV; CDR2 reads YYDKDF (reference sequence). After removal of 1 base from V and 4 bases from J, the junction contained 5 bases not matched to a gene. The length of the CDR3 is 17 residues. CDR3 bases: TGTGCCACCAGCAGAGGACTAGCGGGAGGGCCGGGAGAGACCCAGTACTTC. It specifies CATSRGLAGGPGETQYF.

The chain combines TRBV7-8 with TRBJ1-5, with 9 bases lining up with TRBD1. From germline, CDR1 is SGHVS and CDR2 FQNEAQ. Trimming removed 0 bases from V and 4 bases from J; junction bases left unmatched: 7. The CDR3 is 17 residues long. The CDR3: CASSLAWGQGKNQPQHF. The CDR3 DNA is TGTGCCAGCAGCTTAGCCTGGGGACAGGGTAAAAATCAGCCCCAGCATTTT.

The CDR3 DNA sequence: TGTGCCAGCGCCACCGGGGGACAGGGCGGCGAGCAGTACTTC. Its protein is CASATGGQGGEQYF. The chain carries TRBV6-6 and TRBJ2-7; TRBD1 aligns across 9 bases. Germline V gives CDR1 MNHNY, CDR2 SVGAGI (reference sequence). Unmatched junction bases numbered 11, after V lost 8 bases and J lost 6 bases. The CDR3 loop spans 14 amino acids.

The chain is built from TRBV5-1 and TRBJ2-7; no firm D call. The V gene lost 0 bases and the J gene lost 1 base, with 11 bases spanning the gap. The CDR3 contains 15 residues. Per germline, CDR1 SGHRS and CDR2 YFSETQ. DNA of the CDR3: TGCGCCAGCAGCTTGGGAGGAAAGGGATCCTACGAGCAGTACTTC. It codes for CASSLGGKGSYEQYF.

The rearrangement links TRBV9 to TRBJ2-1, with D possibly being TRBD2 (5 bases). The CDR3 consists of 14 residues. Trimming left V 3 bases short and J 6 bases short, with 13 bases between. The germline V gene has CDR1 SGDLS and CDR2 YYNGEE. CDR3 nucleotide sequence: TGTGCCAGCAGCGGGGGAGTAGCCGGCAATGAGCAGTTCTTC. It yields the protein CASSGGVAGNEQFF.

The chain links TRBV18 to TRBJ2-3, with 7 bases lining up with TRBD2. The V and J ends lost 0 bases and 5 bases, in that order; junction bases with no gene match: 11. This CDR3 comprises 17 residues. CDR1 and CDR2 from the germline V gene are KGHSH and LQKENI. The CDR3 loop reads CASSPPTGGHPGDTQYF. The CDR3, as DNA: TGTGCCAGCTCACCACCTACGGGAGGACATCCAGGAGATACGCAGTATTTT.

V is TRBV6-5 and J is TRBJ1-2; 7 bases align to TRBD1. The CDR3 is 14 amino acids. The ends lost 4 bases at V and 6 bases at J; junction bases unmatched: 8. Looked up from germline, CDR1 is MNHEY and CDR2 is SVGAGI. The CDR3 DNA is TGTGCCAGCAGTTTGAGGACAGGAACGAATGGCTACACCTTC. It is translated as CASSLRTGTNGYTF.

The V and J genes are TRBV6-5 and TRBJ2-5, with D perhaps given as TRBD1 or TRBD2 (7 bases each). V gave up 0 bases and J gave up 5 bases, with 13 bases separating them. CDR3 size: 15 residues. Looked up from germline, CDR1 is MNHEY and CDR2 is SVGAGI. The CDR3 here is CASSYSAGGGETQYF. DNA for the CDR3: TGTGCCAGCAGTTACTCTGCAGGGGGAGGGGAGACCCAGTACTTC.

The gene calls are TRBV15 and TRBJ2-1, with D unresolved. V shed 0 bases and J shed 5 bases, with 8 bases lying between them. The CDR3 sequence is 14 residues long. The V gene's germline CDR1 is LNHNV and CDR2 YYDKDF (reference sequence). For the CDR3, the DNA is TGTGCCACCAGCAGAGATACAGCGAACAATGAGCAGTTCTTC. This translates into CATSRDTANNEQFF. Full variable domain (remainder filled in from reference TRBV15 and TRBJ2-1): DAMVIQNPRYQVTQFGKPVTLSCSQTLNHNVMYWYQQKSSQAPKLLFHYYDKDFNNEADTPDNFQSRRPNTSFCFLDIRSPGLGDTAMYLCATSRDTANNEQFFGPGTRLTVL.

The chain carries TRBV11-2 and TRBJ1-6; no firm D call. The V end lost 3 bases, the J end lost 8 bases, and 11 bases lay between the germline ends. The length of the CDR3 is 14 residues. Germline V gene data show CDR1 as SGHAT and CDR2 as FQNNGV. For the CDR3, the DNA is TGTGCCAGCAGCTTTGCAGGCCTTGATTCACCCCTCCACTTT. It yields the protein CASSFAGLDSPLHF.

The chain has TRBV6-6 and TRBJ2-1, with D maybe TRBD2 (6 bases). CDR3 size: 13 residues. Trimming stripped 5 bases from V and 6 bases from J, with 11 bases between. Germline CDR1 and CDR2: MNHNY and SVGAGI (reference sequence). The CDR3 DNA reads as TGTGCCAGCAGTATCCCTAGCGTCAATGAGCAGTTCTTC. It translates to CASSIPSVNEQFF.